A selection of T cell receptor beta chains follows, all from one sample in a study of cytotoxic CD8 clonotypes in ibrutinib-treated CLL. The method was immunoSEQ multiplex PCR; TCRdb's version includes in-frame clones alone and lacks a portion of them. Of fewer than 400,000 clones listed, over 60% are singletons. Sequences were derived from PBMCs, sampled after 36 months of ibrutinib treatment. These receptors were collected from a human donor with chronic lymphocytic leukemia. The CDR3 runs from the conserved cysteine through the conserved F or W. The D gene is left open where the match is weak. Clone size appears in some rows only: once, few, many, or a class for an expanded clone.

TRBV7-3,-,14,-,TRBJ1-2,TGTGCCAGCAGCTTAACAGGCCGGCCTGATGGCTACACCTTC,CASSLTGRPDGYTF
TRBV11-2,-,17,TRBD1,TRBJ2-2,TGTGCCAGCAGCTTAGGGGGACAGGGGTTGGACACCGGGGAGCTGTTTTTT,CASSLGGQGLDTGELFF
TRBV7-2,-,18,TRBD2,TRBJ2-7,TGTGCCAGCAGCTTAGTCCGACGGAGCGGGAGAAGCTCCTACGAGCAGTACTTC,CASSLVRRSGRSSYEQYF
TRBV7-2,-,13,-,TRBJ1-1,TGTGCCAGCAGCTTAGACAGGGTCACTGAAGCTTTCTTT,CASSLDRVTEAFF
TRBV18,-,14,-,TRBJ1-6,TGTGCCAGCTCACCACTAAGCTCTAATTCACCCCTCCACTTT,CASSPLSSNSPLHF
TRBV18,-,15,-,TRBJ2-3,TGTGCCAGCTCGCCCCGGGACTCTAACACAGATACGCAGTATTTT,CASSPRDSNTDTQYF
TRBV19,-,15,TRBD1,TRBJ2-3,TGTGCCAGTAGTCTCCGGGACAGAAGCACAGATACGCAGTATTTT,CASSLRDRSTDTQYF
TRBV6-6,-,11,-,TRBJ1-1,TGTGCCAGCAGTTACATTCTTACGGCTTTCTTT,CASSYILTAFF
TRBV2,-,15,TRBD1,TRBJ2-2,TGTGCCAGCAGATGGGACAGGGGGGTCACCGGGGAGCTGTTTTTT,CASRWDRGVTGELFF
TRBV7-9,-,14,TRBD2,TRBJ2-7,TGTGCCAGCAGTTCGGGACTAGCGGGAGTAAGACAGTACTTC,CASSSGLAGVRQYF
TRBV9,-,16,-,TRBJ1-4,TGTGCCAGCAGCGTAGGGTGGGCAGGGGTTAATGAAAAACTGTTTTTT,CASSVGWAGVNEKLFF
TRBV5-1,-,16,TRBD1,TRBJ1-2,TGCGCCAGCAGCTTCCTCAGGGGGCGGATTAACTATGGCTACACCTTC,CASSFLRGRINYGYTF
TRBV4-1,once,19,-,TRBJ2-7,TGCGCCAGCAGCCAAGACCCCCCCAAGGGGACGGGGATTTTGGTCGAGCAGTACTTC,CASSQDPPKGTGILVEQYF
TRBV6-5,-,14,-,TRBJ2-7,TGTGCCAGCAGATTATTGCTGTGGTCCTACGAGCAGTACTTC,CASRLLLWSYEQYF
TRBV10-3,few,12,-,TRBJ2-7,TGTGCCTCGATGGGTAGAAGGGATGAGCAGTACTTC,CASMGRRDEQYF
TRBV5-4,-,13,TRBD2,TRBJ2-7,TGTGCCAGCAGCTCCGGGACTAGCGGGACAGGGTACTTC,CASSSGTSGTGYF
TRBV5-4,-,16,-,TRBJ1-5,TGTGCCAGCAGCTTGGCGGGGCAGGGGAGCAATCAGCCCCAGCATTTT,CASSLAGQGSNQPQHF
TRBV20-1,-,11,-,TRBJ1-1,TGCAGTGCCCTAGGACTGAATGATGCTTTCTTT,CSALGLNDAFF